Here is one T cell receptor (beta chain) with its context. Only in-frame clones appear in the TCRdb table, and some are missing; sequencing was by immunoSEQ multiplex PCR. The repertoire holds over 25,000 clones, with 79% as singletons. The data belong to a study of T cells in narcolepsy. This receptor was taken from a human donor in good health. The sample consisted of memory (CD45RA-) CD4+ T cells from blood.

CDR3 DNA: TGTGCCAGCAGTCCTTCCGGGACGCGGGACCGCTATGGCTACACCTTC. The encoded protein is CASSPSGTRDRYGYTF. The chain joins TRBV27 to TRBJ1-2, with a tentative D call TRBD1 (5 bases). The CDR3 runs to 16 residues. The germline CDR1 and CDR2 sequences are MNHEY and SMNVEV (reference sequence). V gave up 5 bases and J gave up 4 bases, with 20 bases separating them.